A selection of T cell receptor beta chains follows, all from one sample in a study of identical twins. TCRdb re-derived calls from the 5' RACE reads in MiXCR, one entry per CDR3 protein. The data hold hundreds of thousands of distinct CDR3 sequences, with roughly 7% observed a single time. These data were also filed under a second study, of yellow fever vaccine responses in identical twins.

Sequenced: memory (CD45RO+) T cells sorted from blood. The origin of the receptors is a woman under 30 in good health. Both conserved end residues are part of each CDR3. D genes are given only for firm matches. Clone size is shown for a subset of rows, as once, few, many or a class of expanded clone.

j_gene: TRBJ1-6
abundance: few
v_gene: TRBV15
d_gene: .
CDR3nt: TGTGCCACCAGCAGCATCAGTAATTCACCCCTCCACTTT
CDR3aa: CATSSISNSPLHF

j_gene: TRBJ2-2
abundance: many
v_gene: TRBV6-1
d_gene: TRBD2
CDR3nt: TGTGCCAGCAGTATCGGACTAGCTTTTACCGGGGAGCTGTTTTTT
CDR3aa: CASSIGLAFTGELFF

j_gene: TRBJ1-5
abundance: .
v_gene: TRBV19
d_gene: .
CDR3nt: TGTGCCAGTAGTGTGTACAGCCCTGGGAGCAATCAGCCCCAGCATTTT
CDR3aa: CASSVYSPGSNQPQHF

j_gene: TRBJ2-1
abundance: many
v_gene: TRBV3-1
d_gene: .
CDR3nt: TGTGCCAGCAGCCAAGAGCACTCTTCCTACAATGAGCAGTTCTTC
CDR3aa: CASSQEHSSYNEQFF

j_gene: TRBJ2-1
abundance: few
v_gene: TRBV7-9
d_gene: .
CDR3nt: TGTGCCAGCAGCTTAGTACGGGGGACTGAGCAGTTCTTC
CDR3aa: CASSLVRGTEQFF

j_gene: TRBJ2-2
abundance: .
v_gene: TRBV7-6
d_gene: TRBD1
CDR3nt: TGTGCCAGCAGATCCAAGGGACAGGGGCAAGCCGGGGAGCTGTTTTTT
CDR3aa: CASRSKGQGQAGELFF

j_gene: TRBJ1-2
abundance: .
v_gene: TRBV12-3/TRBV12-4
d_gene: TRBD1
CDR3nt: TGTGCCAGCAGTTTAGCAGGGACAGGGTATGGCTACACCTTC
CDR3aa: CASSLAGTGYGYTF

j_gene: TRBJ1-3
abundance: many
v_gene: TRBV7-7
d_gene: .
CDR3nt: TGTGCCAGCAGCGCAGGGTTGAGCTCTGGAAACACCATATATTTT
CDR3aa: CASSAGLSSGNTIYF

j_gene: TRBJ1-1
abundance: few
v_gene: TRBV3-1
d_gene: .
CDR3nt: TGTGCCAGCAGCCAGGAACAGCTGAACACTGAAGCTTTCTTT
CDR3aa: CASSQEQLNTEAFF

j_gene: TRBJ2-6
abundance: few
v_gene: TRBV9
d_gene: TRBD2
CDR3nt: TGTGCCAGTAGCGGGTGGCCTGTGTCTGGGGCCAACGTCCTGACTTTC
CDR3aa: CASSGWPVSGANVLTF

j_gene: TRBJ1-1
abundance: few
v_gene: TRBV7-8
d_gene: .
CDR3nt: TGTGCCAGCAGCCAAACTCGGGACGTACCCTCGAGTGGCACTGAAGCTTTCTTT
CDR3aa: CASSQTRDVPSSGTEAFF

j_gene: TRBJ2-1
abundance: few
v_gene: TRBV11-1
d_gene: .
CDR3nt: TGTGCCAGCAGCTTTCAACCAGAGGCAGAGCAGTTCTTC
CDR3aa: CASSFQPEAEQFF

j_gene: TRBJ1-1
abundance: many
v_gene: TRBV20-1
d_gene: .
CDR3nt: TGCAGTGCTGGTGGCAGCACTGAAGCTTTCTTT
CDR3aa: CSAGGSTEAFF

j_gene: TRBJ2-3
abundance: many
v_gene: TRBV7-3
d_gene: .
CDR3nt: TGTGCCAGCAGCTTAACACGCGCAGATACGCAGTATTTT
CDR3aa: CASSLTRADTQYF

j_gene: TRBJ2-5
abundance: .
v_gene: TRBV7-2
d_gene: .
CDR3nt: TGTGCCAGCAGCTTAGCGCCCGACTACTCAGGGACCCAGTACTTC
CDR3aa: CASSLAPDYSGTQYF

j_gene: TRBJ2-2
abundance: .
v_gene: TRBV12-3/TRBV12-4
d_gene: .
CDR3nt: TGTGCCAGCAGCACCGTGGTACCGAACACCGGGGAGCTGTTTTTT
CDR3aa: CASSTVVPNTGELFF

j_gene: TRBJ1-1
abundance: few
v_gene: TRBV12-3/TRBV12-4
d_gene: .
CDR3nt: TGTGCCAGCTTCTCCGTGGGGGGGGACATTCAAGGGAACACTGAAGCTTTCTTT
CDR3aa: CASFSVGGDIQGNTEAFF

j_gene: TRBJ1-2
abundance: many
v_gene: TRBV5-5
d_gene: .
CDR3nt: TGTGCCAGCAGCTTGGCGATCTATGGCTACACCTTC
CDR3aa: CASSLAIYGYTF

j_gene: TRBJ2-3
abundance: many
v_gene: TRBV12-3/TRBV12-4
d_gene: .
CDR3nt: TGTGCCAGCTTCCGGTGGGGGGATACGCAGTATTTT
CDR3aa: CASFRWGDTQYF

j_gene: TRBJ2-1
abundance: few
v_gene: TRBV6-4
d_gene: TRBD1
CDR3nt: TGTGCCAGCAGTGACCTTTTTACCAGGGGGAACTCCTACAATGAGCAGTTCTTC
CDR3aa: CASSDLFTRGNSYNEQFF

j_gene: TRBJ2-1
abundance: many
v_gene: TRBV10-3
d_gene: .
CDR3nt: TGTGCCATCAGTGTAGATCCGGGGGCTTTCAATGAGCAGTTCTTC
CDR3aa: CAISVDPGAFNEQFF

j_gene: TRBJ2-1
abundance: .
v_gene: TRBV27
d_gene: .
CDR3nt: TGTGCCAGCAGTCCCCCGGTTTGGACCTATCACAATGAGCAGTTCTTC
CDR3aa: CASSPPVWTYHNEQFF

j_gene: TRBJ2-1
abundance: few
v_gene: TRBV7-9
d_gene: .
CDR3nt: TGTGCCAGCACTAGCGAGTACAATGAGCAGTTCTTC
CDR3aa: CASTSEYNEQFF

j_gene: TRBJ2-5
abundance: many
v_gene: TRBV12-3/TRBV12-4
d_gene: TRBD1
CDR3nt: TGTGCCAGCAGCCTTCGCCTGGACAGGGGTCAAGAGACCCAGTACTTC
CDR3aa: CASSLRLDRGQETQYF

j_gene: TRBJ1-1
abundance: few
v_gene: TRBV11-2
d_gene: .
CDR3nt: TGTGCCAGCAGCTTAGGGACCACTGAAGCTTTCTTT
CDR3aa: CASSLGTTEAFF

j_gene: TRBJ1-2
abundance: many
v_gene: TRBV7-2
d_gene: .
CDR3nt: TGTGCCAGCAGCCCGTCGGGCAGCACCTATGGCTACACCTTC
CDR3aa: CASSPSGSTYGYTF

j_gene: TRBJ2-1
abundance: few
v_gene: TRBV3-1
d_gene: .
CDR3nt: TGTGCCAGCAGCCTCCACCCGTTGGGGACCTACAATGAGCAGTTCTTC
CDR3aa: CASSLHPLGTYNEQFF

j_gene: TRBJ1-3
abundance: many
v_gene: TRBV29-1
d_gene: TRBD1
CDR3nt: TGCAGCGTCGCAAAACCGGGACAGGGACCTGGAAACACCATATATTTT
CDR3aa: CSVAKPGQGPGNTIYF

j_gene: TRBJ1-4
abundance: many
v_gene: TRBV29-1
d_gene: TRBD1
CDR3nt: TGCAGCGTTGGGTCGACAGGGGCTGAAAAACTGTTTTTT
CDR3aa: CSVGSTGAEKLFF

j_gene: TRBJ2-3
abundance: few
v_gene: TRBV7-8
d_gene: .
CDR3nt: TGTGCCAGCAGCTTATTTAGGGGAGCAGATACGCAGTATTTT
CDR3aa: CASSLFRGADTQYF

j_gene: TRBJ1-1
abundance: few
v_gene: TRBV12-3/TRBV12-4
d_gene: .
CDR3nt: TGTGCCAGCAGTTTCACAGGGAAGGTGAACACTGAAGCTTTCTTT
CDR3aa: CASSFTGKVNTEAFF

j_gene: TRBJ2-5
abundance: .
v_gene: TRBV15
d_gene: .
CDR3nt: TGTGCCACCAGCACACAGGGAGTGGAGACCCAGTACTTC
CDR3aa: CATSTQGVETQYF

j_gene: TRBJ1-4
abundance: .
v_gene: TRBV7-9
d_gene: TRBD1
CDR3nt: TGTGCCAGCAGCACGACCGGGACAGGGACTACTAATGAAAAACTGTTTTTT
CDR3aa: CASSTTGTGTTNEKLFF

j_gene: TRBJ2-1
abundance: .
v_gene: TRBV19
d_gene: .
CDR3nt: TGTGCCAGTAGTATTGGACGTTACAATGAGCAGTTCTTC
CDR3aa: CASSIGRYNEQFF

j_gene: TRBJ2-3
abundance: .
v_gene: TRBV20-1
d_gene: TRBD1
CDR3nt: TGCAGTGTTGACAGGGGCACAGATACGCAGTATTTT
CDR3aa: CSVDRGTDTQYF

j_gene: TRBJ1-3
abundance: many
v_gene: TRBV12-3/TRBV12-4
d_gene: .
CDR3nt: TGTGCCAGCGGGCGCAATTCTGGAAACACCATATATTTT
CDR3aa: CASGRNSGNTIYF

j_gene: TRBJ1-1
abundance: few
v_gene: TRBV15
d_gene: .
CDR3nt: TGTGCCACCAGCGGGATACTGGGGCGGGAAGCTTTCTTT
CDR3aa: CATSGILGREAFF

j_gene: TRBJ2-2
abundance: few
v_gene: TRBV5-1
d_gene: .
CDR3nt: TGCGCCAGCAGCTTGGCGGCAGGACCTTTCGCCGGGGAGCTGTTTTTT
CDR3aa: CASSLAAGPFAGELFF

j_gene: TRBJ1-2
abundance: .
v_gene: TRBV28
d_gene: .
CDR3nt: TGTGCCAGCAGTTTACAGCAGGGCTGGGGCTACACCTTC
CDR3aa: CASSLQQGWGYTF

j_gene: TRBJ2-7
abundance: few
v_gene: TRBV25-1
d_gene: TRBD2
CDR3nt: TGTGCCAGCAGTGCATCAGCGGGAGGGTACGAGCAGTACTTC
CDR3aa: CASSASAGGYEQYF

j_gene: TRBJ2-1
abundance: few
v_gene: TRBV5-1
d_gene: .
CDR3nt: TGCGCCAGCAGCCCCGTCGGCGGGTACTACAATGAGCAGTTCTTC
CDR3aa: CASSPVGGYYNEQFF

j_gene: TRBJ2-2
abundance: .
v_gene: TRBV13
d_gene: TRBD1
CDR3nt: TGTGCCTGCAGCTACGGGACAGGGTGGTCGAGTTCCGACACCGGGGAGCTGTTTTTT
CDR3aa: CACSYGTGWSSSDTGELFF

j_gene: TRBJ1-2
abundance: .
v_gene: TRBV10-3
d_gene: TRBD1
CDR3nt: TGTGCCATTCGGACAGGGGGCTCTGGCTACACCTTC
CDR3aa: CAIRTGGSGYTF

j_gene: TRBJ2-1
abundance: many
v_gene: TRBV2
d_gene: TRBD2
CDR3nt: TGTGCAAGCAGTGAGACTAGCGGGGCCACATACAATGAGCAGTTCTTC
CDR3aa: CASSETSGATYNEQFF

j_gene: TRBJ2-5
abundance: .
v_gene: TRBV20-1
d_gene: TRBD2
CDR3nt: TGCAGTGCTAGAGATCGGCGGGAGGTCCAAGAGACCCAGTACTTC
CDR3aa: CSARDRREVQETQYF

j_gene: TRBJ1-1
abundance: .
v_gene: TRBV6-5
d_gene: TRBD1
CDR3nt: TGTGCCAGCAGTAAGACAGGGATCCCTTTCTTT
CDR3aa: CASSKTGIPFF

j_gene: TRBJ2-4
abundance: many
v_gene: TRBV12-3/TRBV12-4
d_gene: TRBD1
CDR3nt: TGTGCCAGCAGTACAGGGGGCGACGGAAACATTCAGTACTTC
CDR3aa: CASSTGGDGNIQYF

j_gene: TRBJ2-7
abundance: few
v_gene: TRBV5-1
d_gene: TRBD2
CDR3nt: TGCGCCAGCAGCCAAGCGGGAGAATCTCAAGGCGAGCAGTACTTC
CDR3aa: CASSQAGESQGEQYF

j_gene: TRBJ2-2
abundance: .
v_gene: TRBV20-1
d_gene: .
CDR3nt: TGCTGTGCTAGAGATAGCAGGGGGGAACGAACCGGGGAGCTGTTTTTT
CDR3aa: CCARDSRGERTGELFF

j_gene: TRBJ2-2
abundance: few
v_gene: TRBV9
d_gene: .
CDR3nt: TGTGCCAGCAGCGTAGACCCCCACGGGGAGCTGTTTTTT
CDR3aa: CASSVDPHGELFF

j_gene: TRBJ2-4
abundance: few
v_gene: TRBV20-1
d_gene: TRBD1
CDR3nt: TGCAGTGCTAAAAGACAGGGTCTAGCCAAAAACATTCAGTACTTC
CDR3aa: CSAKRQGLAKNIQYF

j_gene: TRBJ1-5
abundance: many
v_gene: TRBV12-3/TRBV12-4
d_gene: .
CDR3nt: TGTGCCAGCAGCCAAATGTACAATCAGCCCCAGCATTTT
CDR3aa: CASSQMYNQPQHF

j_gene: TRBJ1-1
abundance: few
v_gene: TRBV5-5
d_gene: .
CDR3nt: TGTGCCAGCAGCTTGCTTGGTACAGGGAACACTGAAGCTTTCTTT
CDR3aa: CASSLLGTGNTEAFF